These 17 T cell receptor beta chains originate from one sample sequenced in a study of T cell responses to AZD1222 COVID-19 vaccine. Libraries were prepared by immunoSEQ multiplex PCR; TCRdb keeps only in-frame clonotypes and omits some of them. The repertoire table contains about 140,000 clones. Input material: peripheral blood. These receptors originate from an adult in good health.

This chain uses TRBV19 with TRBJ1-5, with 9 bases matching TRBD1. CDR1 and CDR2 (germline): LNHDA, SQIVND (reference sequence). V trimming: 9 bases; J trimming: 5 bases; junction bases outside the gene matches: 5. The CDR3 is 13 amino acids. The CDR3 DNA reads as TGTGCCAGCGAGGGACAGGGTCATCAGCCCCAGCATTTT. Translating it yields CASEGQGHQPQHF.

The chain combines TRBV5-4 with TRBJ1-6, with D unclear. This CDR3 comprises 19 residues. CDR1 and CDR2 from the germline V gene are SGHNT and YYREEE (reference sequence). Trimming left V 0 bases short and J 0 bases short, with 16 bases between. DNA for the CDR3: TGTGCCAGCAGCTTGGAGCCGGGCCCAATCCCCTCCTATAATTCACCCCTCCACTTT. This codes for CASSLEPGPIPSYNSPLHF. The whole variable domain, remainder taken from reference TRBV5-4 and TRBJ1-6, is ETGVTQSPTHLIKTRGQQVTLRCSSQSGHNTVSWYQQALGQGPQFIFQYYREEENGRGNFPPRFSGLQFPNYSSELNVNALELDDSALYLCASSLEPGPIPSYNSPLHFGNGTRLTVT.

The chain is built from TRBV21-1 and TRBJ2-1; no check of the table's D call, TRBD2, against the DNA was made. TRBV21-1 is annotated as a pseudogene. The CDR3 loop spans 16 amino acids. The chain's CDR3 is CASSKAKRPARGEQFF. The CDR3 DNA follows: TGTGCCAGCAGCAAAGCGAAGCGGCCGGCCCGAGGTGAGCAGTTCTTC.

The chain couples TRBV24-1 to TRBJ2-5; 13 bases are shared with TRBD2. The trim removed 3 bases at V and 8 bases at J, leaving 14 bases unmatched. CDR1 KGHDR and CDR2 SFDVKD come from the germline V gene. There are 18 residues in the CDR3. CDR3 sequence reads: CATSDPQVGTSGVFTQYF. The CDR3 DNA reads as TGTGCCACCAGTGATCCCCAAGTCGGGACTAGCGGGGTCTTTACCCAGTACTTC.

The genes are TRBV4-3 and TRBJ2-3, with TRBD2 identical over 9 bases. Trimming cost V 0 bases and J 8 bases; bases outside gene matches: 9. The CDR3 is 16 residues long. Per the germline V gene, CDR1 is LGHNA and CDR2 is YSLEER. The CDR3: CASSQDSAGGPGTQYF. In DNA form, the CDR3 reads TGCGCCAGCAGCCAAGATTCGGCGGGGGGGCCTGGTACGCAGTATTTT.

The J gene is TRBJ2-4, the V gene TRBV5-4; D perhaps matches TRBD2 (5 bases). Germline V lookup: CDR1 SGHNT, CDR2 YYREEE (reference sequence). This CDR3 comprises 16 residues. Trimming stripped 4 bases from V and 5 bases from J, with 19 bases between. The CDR3 region has the DNA TGTGCCAGCAGCCGGGGAGAGGCGCCTGGCCAAAACATTCAGTACTTC. Translating gives CASSRGEAPGQNIQYF.

The chain has TRBV11-2 and TRBJ2-1, with no clear D. With 0 bases removed from V and 5 bases from J, the gap between germline ends came to 5 bases. The CDR3 sequence is 13 residues long. Germline assignment: CDR1 SGHAT and CDR2 FQNNGV. The CDR3 nucleotides are TGTGCCAGCAGCTTAGACGTTGACAATGAGCAGTTCTTC. Protein product: CASSLDVDNEQFF.

The gene calls are TRBV27 and TRBJ2-1; 8 nucleotides align to TRBD2. This CDR3 region has 13 residues. The ends lost 10 bases at V and 8 bases at J; junction bases unmatched: 10. The germline V gene has CDR1 MNHEY and CDR2 SMNVEV (reference sequence). The CDR3 sequence: CATGGGPVDEQFF. DNA of the CDR3: TGTGCCACCGGGGGGGGGCCTGTTGATGAGCAGTTCTTC.

The chain is built from TRBV19 and TRBJ1-5, with a possible D match to TRBD1 (5 bases). Looked up from germline, CDR1 is LNHDA and CDR2 is SQIVND (reference sequence). The CDR3 has 15 residues. Trimming cost V 6 bases and J 0 bases, with 12 bases left between them. This CDR3 is CASRQGRTSNQPQHF. CDR3 in DNA: TGTGCCAGTAGGCAGGGACGGACTAGCAATCAGCCCCAGCATTTT.

This sequence joins TRBV5-1 and TRBJ1-6; D call uncertain. From germline, CDR1 is SGHRS and CDR2 YFSETQ. The CDR3 has 16 residues. The V end was cut by 0 bases, the J end by 7 bases, with 14 bases between. The CDR3 DNA reads as TGCGCCAGCAGCTTGGAGCCCGAGCTCTCGAATTCACCCCTCCACTTT. Its translation is CASSLEPELSNSPLHF.

The chain couples TRBV18 to TRBJ1-3; TRBD1 aligns across 7 bases. This CDR3 has 15 amino acids. V shed 5 bases and J 0 bases; nucleotides not matched to a gene: 4. CDR1 KGHSH and CDR2 LQKENI come from the germline V gene. The CDR3 loop is CASSGQALSGNTIYF. CDR3 sequence (DNA): TGTGCCAGCTCAGGACAGGCGCTCTCTGGAAACACCATATATTTT.

The chain uses TRBV7-9 and TRBJ1-1; D unclear. Germline-derived CDR1 and CDR2 are SEHNR and FQNEAQ (reference sequence). This CDR3 comprises 12 residues. Trimming took 2 bases from V and 3 from J, leaving 4 bases between them. CDR3 loop: CASSLMDTEAFF. The CDR3 DNA sequence: TGTGCCAGCAGCTTAATGGACACTGAAGCTTTCTTT.

V usage is TRBV25-1 and J usage is TRBJ1-2, with a possible D match to TRBD1 (5 bases). Germline V gene lookup returns CDR1 MGHDK and CDR2 SYGVNS. The CDR3 is 11 residues long. Trimming took off 6 bases at V and 8 bases at J, with 10 bases between the two ends. CDR3 sequence: CASSATGGYTF. DNA for the CDR3: TGTGCCAGCAGCGCCACAGGCGGCTACACCTTC.

Remarks on this clone: One end of the junction varies from germline; a read error may be responsible. The chain links TRBV4-3 to TRBJ1-1; 7 nucleotides match TRBD1. The CDR3 has 11 amino acids. Germline CDR1 reads LGHNA; CDR2 reads YSLEER. CDR3 in DNA: TGCGCCAGCAGCTCACGGACAGGAACCGTCTTT. Its protein product is CASSSRTGTVF.

The chain has TRBV11-2 and TRBJ1-5; no clear D gene. Germline V gives CDR1 SGHAT, CDR2 FQNNGV. Trimming took off 1 base at V and 4 bases at J, with 11 bases between the two ends. The CDR3 consists of 15 residues. This CDR3 is CASSLGWGSNQPQHF. In DNA form, the CDR3 reads TGTGCCAGCAGCTTAGGATGGGGTTCAAATCAGCCCCAGCATTTT.

The rearrangement uses TRBV27 and TRBJ1-1; the D is unclear. V gave up 3 bases and J gave up 5 bases, with 10 bases separating them. Germline V gene lookup returns CDR1 MNHEY and CDR2 SMNVEV (reference sequence). This CDR3 region has 13 residues. The CDR3 DNA reads as TGTGCCAGCAGTTTTAGCCGGGGTACTGAAGCTTTCTTT. It translates to CASSFSRGTEAFF.

J is TRBJ1-5 and V is TRBV10-2, with 7 bases fitting TRBD1. Per germline, CDR1 WSHSY and CDR2 SAAADI. The ends lost 3 bases at V and 7 bases at J; junction bases unmatched: 9. The CDR3 loop spans 15 amino acids. The CDR3 DNA sequence: TGCGCCAGCAGTGATTCAGGGGGGCGCGGACAGCCCCAGCATTTT. Translating it yields CASSDSGGRGQPQHF.